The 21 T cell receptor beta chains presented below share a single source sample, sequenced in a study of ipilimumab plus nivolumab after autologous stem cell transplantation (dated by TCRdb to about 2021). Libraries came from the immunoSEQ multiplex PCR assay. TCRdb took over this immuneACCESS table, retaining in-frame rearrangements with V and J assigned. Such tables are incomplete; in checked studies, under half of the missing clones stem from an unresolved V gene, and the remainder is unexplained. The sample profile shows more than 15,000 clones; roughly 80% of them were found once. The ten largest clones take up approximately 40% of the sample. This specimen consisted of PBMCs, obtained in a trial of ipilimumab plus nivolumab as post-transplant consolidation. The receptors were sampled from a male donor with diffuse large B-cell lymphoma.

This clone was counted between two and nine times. The CDR3, as DNA: TGTGCCAGCAGCTTGGGGGTGCAACCCTCCTACGAGCAGTACTTC. Translated: CASSLGVQPSYEQYF. V is TRBV5-4 and J is TRBJ2-7; D not certain. The CDR3 consists of 15 residues. V was clipped by 0 bases and J by 0 bases, with 10 bases between them. CDR1 and CDR2 (germline): SGHNT, YYREEE (reference sequence).

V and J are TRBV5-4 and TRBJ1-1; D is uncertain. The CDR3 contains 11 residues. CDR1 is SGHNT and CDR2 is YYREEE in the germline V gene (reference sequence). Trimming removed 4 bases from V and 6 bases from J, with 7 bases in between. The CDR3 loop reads CASSPPPEAFF. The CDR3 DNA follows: TGTGCCAGCAGCCCCCCCCCTGAAGCTTTCTTT.

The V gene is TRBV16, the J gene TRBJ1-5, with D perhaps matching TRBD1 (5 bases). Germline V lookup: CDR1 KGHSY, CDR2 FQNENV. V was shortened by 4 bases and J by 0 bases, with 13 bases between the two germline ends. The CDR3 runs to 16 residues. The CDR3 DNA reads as TGTGCCAGCAGCCCCCAGGGACGGCTTAGCAATCAGCCCCAGCATTTT. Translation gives CASSPQGRLSNQPQHF.

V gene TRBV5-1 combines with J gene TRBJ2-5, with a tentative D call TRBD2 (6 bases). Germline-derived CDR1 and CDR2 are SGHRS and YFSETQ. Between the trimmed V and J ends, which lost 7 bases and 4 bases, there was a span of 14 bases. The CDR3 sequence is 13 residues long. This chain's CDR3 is CASGEEGGETQYF. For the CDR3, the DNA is TGCGCCAGCGGCGAGGAGGGAGGAGAGACCCAGTACTTC.

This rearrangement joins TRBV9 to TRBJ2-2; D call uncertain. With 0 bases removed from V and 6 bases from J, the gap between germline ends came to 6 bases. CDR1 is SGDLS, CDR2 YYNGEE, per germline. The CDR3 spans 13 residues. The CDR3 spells CASSVDLSGELFF. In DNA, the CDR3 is TGTGCCAGCAGCGTAGATTTATCCGGGGAGCTGTTTTTT.

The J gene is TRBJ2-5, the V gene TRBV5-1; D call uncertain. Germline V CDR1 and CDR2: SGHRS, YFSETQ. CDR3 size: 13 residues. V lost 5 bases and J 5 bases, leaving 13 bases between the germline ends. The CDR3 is CASRIGPVETQYF. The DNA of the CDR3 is TGCGCCAGCAGAATAGGGCCAGTGGAGACCCAGTACTTC.

CDR3 protein: CASSKTTGLNQPQHF. DNA for the CDR3: TGTGCCAGCAGCAAAACGACAGGGCTCAATCAGCCCCAGCATTTT. The chain recombines TRBV21-1 with TRBJ1-5; TRBD1 is the table's D call and was not checked against the DNA. TRBV21-1 counts as a pseudogene. This CDR3 has 15 residues.

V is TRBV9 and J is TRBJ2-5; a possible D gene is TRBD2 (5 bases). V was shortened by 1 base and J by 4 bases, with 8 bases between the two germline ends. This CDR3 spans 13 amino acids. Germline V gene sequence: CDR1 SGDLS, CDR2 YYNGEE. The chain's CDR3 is CASSVLAGETQYF. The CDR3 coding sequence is TGTGCCAGCAGCGTACTGGCGGGAGAGACCCAGTACTTC.

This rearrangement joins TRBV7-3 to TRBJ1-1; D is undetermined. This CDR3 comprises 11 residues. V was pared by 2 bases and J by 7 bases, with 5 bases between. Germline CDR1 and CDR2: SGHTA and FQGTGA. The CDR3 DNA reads TGTGCCAGCAGCTTAGTAGGTGAAGCTTTCTTT. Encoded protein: CASSLVGEAFF.

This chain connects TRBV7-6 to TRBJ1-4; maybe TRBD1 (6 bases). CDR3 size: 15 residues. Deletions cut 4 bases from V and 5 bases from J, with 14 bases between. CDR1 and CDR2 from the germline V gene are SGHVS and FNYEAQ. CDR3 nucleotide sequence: TGTGCCAGCAGCTCGCCGACAGGAGGGAATGAAAAACTGTTTTTT. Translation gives CASSSPTGGNEKLFF. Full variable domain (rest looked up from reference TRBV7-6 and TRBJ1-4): GAGVSQSPRYKVTKRGQDVALRCDPISGHVSLYWYRQALGQGPEFLTYFNYEAQQDKSGLPNDRFSAERPEGSISTLTIQRTEQRDSAMYRCASSSPTGGNEKLFFGSGTQLSVL.

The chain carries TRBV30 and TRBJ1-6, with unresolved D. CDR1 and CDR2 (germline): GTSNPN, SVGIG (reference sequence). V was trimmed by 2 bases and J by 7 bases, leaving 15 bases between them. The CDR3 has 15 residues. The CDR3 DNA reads TGTGCCTGGAGTTTTTCGGACCGCCTCAATTCACCCCTCCACTTT. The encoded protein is CAWSFSDRLNSPLHF.

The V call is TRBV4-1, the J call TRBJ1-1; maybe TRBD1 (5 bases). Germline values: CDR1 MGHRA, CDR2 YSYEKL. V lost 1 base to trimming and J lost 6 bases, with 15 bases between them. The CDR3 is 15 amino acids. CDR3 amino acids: CASSQGRGRGAEAFF. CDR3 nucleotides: TGCGCCAGCAGCCAAGGGCGGGGGAGGGGCGCTGAAGCTTTCTTT.

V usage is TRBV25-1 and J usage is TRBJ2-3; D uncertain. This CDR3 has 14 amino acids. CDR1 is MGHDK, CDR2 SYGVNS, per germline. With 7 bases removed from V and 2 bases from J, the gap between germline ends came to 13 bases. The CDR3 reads CASTPTGYTDTQYF. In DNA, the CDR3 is TGTGCCAGCACTCCAACCGGGTACACAGATACGCAGTATTTT.

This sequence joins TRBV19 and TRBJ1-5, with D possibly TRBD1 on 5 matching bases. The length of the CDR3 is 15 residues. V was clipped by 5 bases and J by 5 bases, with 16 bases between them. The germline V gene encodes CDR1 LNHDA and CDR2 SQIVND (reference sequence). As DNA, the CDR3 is TGTGCCAGTAGTCCACAAAGACAGCAGCATCAGCCCCAGCATTTT. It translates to CASSPQRQQHQPQHF.

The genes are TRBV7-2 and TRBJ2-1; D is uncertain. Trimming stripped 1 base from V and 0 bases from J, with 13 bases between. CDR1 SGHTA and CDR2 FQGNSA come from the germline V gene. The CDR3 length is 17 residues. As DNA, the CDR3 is TGTGCCAGCAGCTTAGGGTGGCTAACGATCTCCTACAATGAGCAGTTCTTC. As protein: CASSLGWLTISYNEQFF.

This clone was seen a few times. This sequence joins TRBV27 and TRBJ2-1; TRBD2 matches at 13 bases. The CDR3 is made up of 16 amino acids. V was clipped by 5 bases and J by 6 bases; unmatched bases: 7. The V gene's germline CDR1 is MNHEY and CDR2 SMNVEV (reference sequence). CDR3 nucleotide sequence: TGTGCCAGCAGTCCGCAGGGACTAGCGGGACTCAATGAGCAGTTCTTC. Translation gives CASSPQGLAGLNEQFF.

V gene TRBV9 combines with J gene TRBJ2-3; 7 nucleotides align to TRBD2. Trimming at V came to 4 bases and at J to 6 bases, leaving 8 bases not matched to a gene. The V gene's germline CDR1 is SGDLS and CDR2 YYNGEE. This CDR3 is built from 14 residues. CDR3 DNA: TGTGCCAGCAGCAGCGGGAACTTCCGGGATACGCAGTATTTT. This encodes CASSSGNFRDTQYF.

The CDR3 DNA sequence: TGTGCCAGTAGAGTTGGGGCAACTAATGAAAAACTGTTTTTT. Translated, it gives CASRVGATNEKLFF. The J gene is TRBJ1-4, the V gene TRBV19; D gene uncertain. There are 14 residues in the CDR3. Germline assignment: CDR1 LNHDA and CDR2 SQIVND (reference sequence). Trimming took off 6 bases at V and 0 bases at J, with 8 bases between the two ends.

This CDR3 reads CASSQVIASGSPGDEQFF. DNA of the CDR3: TGCGCCAGCAGCCAAGTGATCGCTAGCGGGAGCCCAGGGGATGAGCAGTTCTTC. This chain links TRBV4-1 with TRBJ2-1, with 10 bases that match TRBD2. The germline V gene has CDR1 MGHRA and CDR2 YSYEKL. This CDR3 is 18 amino acids long. V dropped 1 base and J dropped 8; count of bases not matched to a gene: 14.

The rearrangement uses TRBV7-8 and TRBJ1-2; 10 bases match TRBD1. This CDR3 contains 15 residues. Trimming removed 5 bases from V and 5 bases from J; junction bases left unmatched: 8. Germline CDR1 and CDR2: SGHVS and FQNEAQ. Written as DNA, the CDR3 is TGTGCCAGCAGCGAAAAGACAGGGGGCTTTTATGGCTACACCTTC. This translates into CASSEKTGGFYGYTF.

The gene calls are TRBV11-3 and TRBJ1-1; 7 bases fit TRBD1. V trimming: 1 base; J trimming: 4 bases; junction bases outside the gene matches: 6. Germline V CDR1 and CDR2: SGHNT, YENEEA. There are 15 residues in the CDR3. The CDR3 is CASSLARQGVTEAFF. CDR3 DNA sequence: TGTGCCAGCAGCTTAGCCCGACAGGGTGTCACTGAAGCTTTCTTT.